This paragraph reports one T cell receptor beta chain. Its antigen is not known. Investigators reverse transcribed all isolated RNA, so they sequenced expressed TCRB transcripts. Here immunoSEQ multiplex PCR was the method, and the copy in TCRdb shows in-frame clones only, minus some. The sample has roughly 70,000 clones, around 49% seen once. The data were obtained in a study of beta chain features in type 1 diabetes. This CDR3 has 14 amino acids. Germline values: CDR1 SGHRS, CDR2 YFSETQ. V lost 4 bases to trimming and J lost 1 base, with 11 bases between them. Study observations and caveats: Moderately but significantly shorter TCRB CDR3s were found in Type 1 diabetes patients in all four CD4+ subsets.

The V call is TRBV5-1, the J call TRBJ1-1; D possibly corresponds to TRBD1 (6 bases). The clonotype originates from a man aged 30-40 years with type 1 diabetes. Sequencing was carried out using central memory CD4+ T cells from blood. CDR3 bases: TGCGCCAGCAGCATTCAGGGGAAGAACACTGAAGCTTTCTTT. Amino acids: CASSIQGKNTEAFF.